This is a list of T cell receptor beta chains from one sample in a study of tumor-infiltrating lymphocytes in oesophageal squamous cell carcinoma. A single record per CDR3 protein comes from TCRdb applying MiXCR to the PCR reads. The sample has about 15,000 distinct CDR3 sequences; approximately 50% are singletons. The sequenced material came from blood. All receptors come from a male donor with esophageal squamous cell carcinoma. The conserved cysteine and the conserved F or W are not part of the CDR3 here.

cdr3_length v_call cdr3_aa
12 TRBV7-6 ASSLVQGNEKLF
12 TRBV7-6 AIRDGEGANVLT
11 TRBV12-3/TRBV12-4 ASSHYPKNEQF
13 TRBV7-3 ASSFLGGAIDTQY
16 TRBV28 ASTSQGTSGRFLYEQY
13 TRBV6-6 ASSFWTGVDRELF
12 TRBV6-8 ASNVGLNNSPLH
12 TRBV5-5 ASSLTSGSGEQF
13 TRBV7-3 ASSLTVSSYNEQF
12 TRBV15 ATSRTGVQETQY
12 TRBV28 ASRALAGGSEQY
13 TRBV6-2/TRBV6-3 ASSELASSYNEQF
16 TRBV6-6 ASSYSPLAGSGANVLT
10 TRBV27 ASSPNTDTQY
13 TRBV7-3 ASSFGQGTYNEQF
11 TRBV7-8 ASSADREYTQY
13 TRBV5-1 ASSLLAGVVHEQF
11 TRBV27 ASSLGVPGEQF
13 TRBV28 ASSSRTRLGYTQY
10 TRBV7-6 ASSLPLSTQY
12 TRBV11-2 ASLAGSKTDTQY
12 TRBV6-4 ASSPGPANYGYT
13 TRBV4-1 ASSQEGQGDSPLH
11 TRBV7-9 ASSLVTTDTQY
15 TRBV7-2 ASSLERTYPPYNEQF
9 TRBV7-9 ASSDAYEQY
11 TRBV7-9 ASSLARVNEQY
17 TRBV28 ASSPLLAGGHSSTDTQY
12 TRBV5-1 ASSWRDMDTEAF
14 TRBV5-4 ASSSGLTSYTDTQY
11 TRBV24-1 ATSVDRNYGYT
11 TRBV7-3 ASSLTGPETQY
11 TRBV12-3/TRBV12-4 ASSWASAGEQY
12 TRBV9 ASSPSGKGNEQF
13 TRBV7-2 ASSLVGGTRYEQY
11 TRBV7-9 ASRSQNTGELF
11 TRBV7-2 ASSLERKVEQY
12 TRBV7-2 ASSFLISVNEQF
15 TRBV28 ASSWPWAGETRGEQY
9 TRBV5-4 ASSFSHEQY
16 TRBV7-3 ASSLGRGQGVNQETQY
11 TRBV12-3/TRBV12-4 ASCPQGAREQY
14 TRBV12-3/TRBV12-4 ASSFSLGTNTGELF
12 TRBV27 ASSPHRDSTSWY
10 TRBV6-1 ASSESGYEQY
11 TRBV20-1 SAPEGGDYDYT
10 TRBV10-1 ASSGTSYEQY
11 TRBV5-1 ASSLSGSNEQF
13 TRBV18 ASSPGGITNYGYT
14 TRBV7-8 ASSHPTSNEDNEQF
15 TRBV7-9 ASSPRTLGHGANVLT
12 TRBV27 ASSSGTATGTQY
16 TRBV7-2 ASSLFLVGGRRNTEAF
14 TRBV11-2 ASSLDRGREGETQY
13 TRBV12-5 ASGLGTGEGETQY
13 TRBV11-2 ASSLGQGDNSPLH